This entry describes one T cell receptor (beta chain). The antigen remains unidentified. This entry is derived from a study of glioma-infiltrating T cells after dendritic cell vaccination. Broader study findings: Patients with more pretreatment TILs had longer time to progression and survival. Complete blood and tumor specimen sets were limited to few patients.

The primer mix had 60 V beta and 13 J beta primers. Data came from immunoSEQ multiplex PCR; TCRdb stores just in-frame clones and leaves some out. The repertoire consists of over 70,000 clones, with more than 65% occurring once and the leading ten covering approximately 2.1%. V was shortened by 2 bases and J by 7 bases, with 20 bases between the two germline ends. The CDR3 totals 16 residues. Per the germline V gene, CDR1 is KGHSH and CDR2 is LQKENI. Sequences were derived from blood, sampled before dendritic cell vaccination. The origin of this receptor is a human donor with glioblastoma. This chain links TRBV18 with TRBJ1-2, with D tentatively TRBD1 (5 bases). CDR3 amino acids: CASSPYRDSTRGGYTF. CDR3 DNA sequence: TGTGCCAGCTCACCATACCGGGACTCAACACGGGGTGGCTACACCTTC.